This TCR beta chain was observed in a study of Ad26.COV2.S vaccination and SARS-CoV-2 variants. V shed 5 bases and J shed 6 bases, with 17 bases lying between them. Germline V CDR1 and CDR2: SGHRS, YFSETQ. The CDR3 sequence is 14 residues long. Regarding the study as a whole: Recipients of vaccine and of placebo showed similar breadth of their non-spike TCR repertoires. Spike-specific TCR breadth was greater after Ad26.COV2.S than placebo.

This clone was seen a few times. What it binds is not known. The table came from immunoSEQ multiplex PCR; TCRdb's copy has only in-frame clones and leaves some out. The sample lists around 140,000 clones; around 86% were seen once. The TCR sequence derives from a human donor who had recovered from COVID-19. The sample in question was peripheral blood, obtained after recovery from COVID-19. The chain employs TRBV5-1 and TRBJ1-2, with TRBD1 as a possible D gene (6 bases). This CDR3 is CASRGGQEGHGYTF. DNA of the CDR3: TGCGCCAGCAGAGGGGGACAAGAGGGCCATGGCTACACCTTC.